These T cell receptor beta chains were read from a single sample in a study of blood T cell repertoires in COVID-19. TCRdb keeps only in-frame clones here, not all; method: immunoSEQ multiplex PCR. The sample contains over 60,000 clones, roughly 82% of which appear only once. The sequenced sample consisted of peripheral blood. The receptors here all came from a human donor in a cohort sampled during active COVID-19. Each CDR3 is given with its conserved first and last residue. D genes are given only for firm matches. Where a row states a size, it is once, few, many or the class of an expanded clone; other rows omit it.

TRBD1	TRBJ2-5	NA	TRBV18	TGTGCCAGCTCACCGAGACTTGTCGACCCATCGGGACAGGGTAAAGAGACCCAGTACTTC	CASSPRLVDPSGQGKETQYF
NA	TRBJ1-1	NA	TRBV4-3	TGCGCCAGCAGCCAAGATCCGCGGACGGGGGATAAGAACACTGAAGCTTTCTTT	CASSQDPRTGDKNTEAFF
NA	TRBJ1-5	NA	TRBV30	TGTGCCTGGAGAGGGGGGGCGGGTCAGCCCCAGCATTTT	CAWRGGAGQPQHF
NA	TRBJ2-7	NA	TRBV5-1	TGCGCCAGCAGCTTGGGAACAGGCTACTCCTACGAGCAGTACTTC	CASSLGTGYSYEQYF
TRBD1	TRBJ2-3	NA	TRBV7-6	TGTGCCAGCAGCCCACATTATTCCGGGACAGAGACAGATACGCAGTATTTT	CASSPHYSGTETDTQYF
TRBD2	TRBJ2-7	NA	TRBV11-2	TGTGCCAGCAGCACGGGACTAGGCGCCTACGAGCAGTACTTC	CASSTGLGAYEQYF
TRBD1	TRBJ2-7	NA	TRBV7-8	TGTGCCAGCAGCTTAGCGCGGACAGGGCCCTACGAGCAGTACTTC	CASSLARTGPYEQYF
NA	TRBJ2-7	NA	TRBV3-1/TRBV3-2	TGTGCCAGCAGCTTTTCTTCCTACGAGCAGTACTTC	CASSFSSYEQYF
NA	TRBJ1-2	NA	TRBV12-3/TRBV12-4	TGTGCCAGCAGTTTTACGGGAAACTATGGCTACACCTTC	CASSFTGNYGYTF
NA	TRBJ1-5	NA	TRBV2	TGTGCCAGCACACGGGGTTTCAATCAGCCCCAGCATTTT	CASTRGFNQPQHF
TRBD1	TRBJ1-2	NA	TRBV11-2	TGTGCCAGCAGCCCAAACGACAGGGCAGGTCGCTACACCTTC	CASSPNDRAGRYTF
NA	TRBJ2-5	NA	TRBV29-1	TGCAGCGTTGTTGCTCACGGGGAGACCCAGTACTTC	CSVVAHGETQYF
NA	TRBJ2-7	NA	TRBV7-2	TGTGCCAGCAGCTCGGGCGGGATCGGCGAGCAGTACTTC	CASSSGGIGEQYF
NA	TRBJ1-2	few	TRBV12-2	TGTGCAAGTGGGGGACGACAGGAGGGCTACACCTTC	CASGGRQEGYTF
TRBD1	TRBJ1-5	few	TRBV6-4	TGTGCCAGCAGCGAAACCAGGGGGCTGGGAGATCAGCCCCAGCATTTT	CASSETRGLGDQPQHF
NA	TRBJ1-5	NA	TRBV19	TGTGCCAGTAGTACGGCAGGCAACAATCAGCCCCAGCATTTT	CASSTAGNNQPQHF
NA	TRBJ1-1	once	TRBV10-1	TGCGCCAGCAGTGAGAGGGGGACCTACACTGAAGCTTTCTTT	CASSERGTYTEAFF
TRBD1	TRBJ2-3	NA	TRBV29-1	TGCAGCGTCGCCGGGACAGGGTCCACAGATACGCAGTATTTT	CSVAGTGSTDTQYF
TRBD2	TRBJ2-1	NA	TRBV11-2	TGTGCCAGCAGCCCCACCTCGTCGGGACTAGCGGGGTACAATGAGCAGTTCTTC	CASSPTSSGLAGYNEQFF
TRBD1	TRBJ2-7	NA	TRBV18	TGTGCCAGCTCACCAGCCAGGGGGAAGTACGAGCAGTACTTC	CASSPARGKYEQYF
NA	TRBJ2-7	once	TRBV27	TGTGCCAGCAGTTTATCGTTCGGCAGGGGGGCCTACGAGCAGTACTTC	CASSLSFGRGAYEQYF
NA	TRBJ1-2	NA	TRBV18	TGTGCCAGCTCGCAAACAGGGCTTGGCGTCCGTGGCTACACCTTC	CASSQTGLGVRGYTF
NA	TRBJ1-1	NA	TRBV27	TGTGCCAGCCAAGCTATGAACACTGAAGCTTTCTTT	CASQAMNTEAFF
NA	TRBJ2-1	NA	TRBV10-3	TGTGCCATCAGCGGGACTCACCATGAGCAGTTCTTC	CAISGTHHEQFF
NA	TRBJ2-7	NA	TRBV27	TGTGCCAGCAGTTCCCGGGTGAGGTCGTACGAGCAGTACTTC	CASSSRVRSYEQYF
NA	TRBJ2-3	NA	TRBV5-5	TGTGCCAGCAGCCGCGTGGGCACAGATACGCAGTATTTT	CASSRVGTDTQYF
NA	TRBJ1-5	NA	TRBV9	TGTGCCAGCAGCGTAGGTGCGGGGGAAAGTCAGCCCCAGCATTTT	CASSVGAGESQPQHF
TRBD2	TRBJ2-6	NA	TRBV2	TGTGCCAGCAGTCAGGGAGCGGGAGAATCTGGGGCCAACGTCCTGACTTTC	CASSQGAGESGANVLTF
TRBD2	TRBJ2-7	NA	TRBV5-1	TGCGCCAGCAGCCAAACTAGCGGCTCCTACGAGCAGTACTTC	CASSQTSGSYEQYF
TRBD1	TRBJ1-1	NA	TRBV7-6	TGTGCCAGCAGCGGGCGGGACAGCGCAACTTTCTTT	CASSGRDSATFF
NA	TRBJ2-5	NA	TRBV5-1	TGCGCCAGCAGTTACGGGGTTGGAGAGACCCAGTACTTC	CASSYGVGETQYF
NA	TRBJ2-1	few	TRBV5-4	TGTGCCAGCAGCTCTCGACGGGTGTTCTACAATGAGCAGTTCTTC	CASSSRRVFYNEQFF
NA	TRBJ2-7	NA	TRBV5-5	TGTGCCAGCAGCTTGCATGAACCTACCTACGAGCAGTACTTC	CASSLHEPTYEQYF